One sample yielded the 28 T cell receptor beta chains listed below, sequenced in a study of T cells after yellow fever vaccination. Via MiXCR, TCRdb re-called the 5' RACE reads, giving one row per CDR3 protein. The data hold about 160,000 distinct CDR3 sequences, with roughly a tenth observed a single time. The sequencing used CD8+ T cells sorted from PBMCs, collected 45 days after the yellow fever booster vaccination. These receptors all come from a man between 18 and 35 years old who received the YFV17D yellow fever vaccine.

V is TRBV5-1 and J is TRBJ1-1, with TRBD1 as a possible D gene (6 bases). Germline values: CDR1 SGHRS, CDR2 YFSETQ. The CDR3 runs to 14 residues. With 0 bases removed from V and 5 bases from J, the gap between germline ends came to 11 bases. The CDR3 nucleotides are TGCGCCAGCAGCTTGGGGGTGGGGGCTACTGAAGCTTTCTTT. Translated, it gives CASSLGVGATEAFF.

The chain has TRBV7-9 and TRBJ1-2, with D possibly matching TRBD1 (6 bases). The CDR3 has 15 amino acids. V lost 7 bases, J lost 1 base, and 16 bases lay in between. Germline V CDR1 and CDR2: SEHNR, FQNEAQ (reference sequence). The CDR3 loop reads CASNSQTGFNYGYTF. The CDR3 coding sequence is TGTGCCAGCAACTCTCAGACAGGTTTTAACTATGGCTACACCTTC.

This clonotype is a singleton in its sample. CDR3 bases: TGTGCCAGCAGCTCCCCAGCCCTTCCTTCCTACGAGCAGTACTTC. It is translated as CASSSPALPSYEQYF. The V gene is TRBV7-9, the J gene TRBJ2-7; D unclear. Between the trimmed V and J ends, which lost 4 bases and 1 base, there was a span of 14 bases. Germline CDR1 reads SEHNR; CDR2 reads FQNEAQ (reference sequence). The CDR3 runs to 15 residues. Variable domain in full (rest from reference TRBV7-9 and TRBJ2-7): DTGVSQNPRHKITKRGQNVTFRCDPISEHNRLYWYRQTLGQGPEFLTYFQNEAQLEKSRLLSDRFSAERPKGSFSTLEIQRTEQGDSAMYLCASSSPALPSYEQYFGPGTRLTVT.

This clonotype was recorded a few times. The chain is built from TRBV6-5 and TRBJ2-7; D is unresolved. This CDR3 contains 16 residues. Looked up from germline, CDR1 is MNHEY and CDR2 is SVGAGI. The V end lost 3 bases, the J end lost 2 bases, and 17 bases lay between the germline ends. CDR3 sequence reads: CASSYSSGGGTYEQYF. CDR3 nucleotide sequence: TGTGCCAGCAGTTATTCCTCAGGTGGTGGGACCTACGAGCAGTACTTC.

This clonotype came up a few times. The V and J genes are TRBV6-2 or TRBV6-3 and TRBJ1-2; D remains ambiguous. The CDR3 is made up of 12 amino acids. CDR1 MNHEY and CDR2 SVGEGT come from the germline V gene. Trimming left V 6 bases short and J 6 bases short, with 11 bases between. CDR3 protein: CASRARRHGYTF. The CDR3 region has the DNA TGTGCCAGCAGGGCCCGGCGGCATGGCTACACCTTC.

This clonotype was found a few times. This chain connects TRBV6-6 to TRBJ1-3; D is unclear. The CDR3 has 14 residues. Germline lookup yields CDR1 MNHNY and CDR2 SVGAGI (reference sequence). V lost 8 bases to trimming and J lost 4 bases, with 15 bases between them. The CDR3 spells CASSWEEAGNTIYF. The DNA of the CDR3 is TGTGCCAGCTCTTGGGAGGAGGCAGGAAACACCATATATTTT.

DNA of the CDR3: TGTGCCATCAGTGATCCCCTCCTCACTGAAGCTTTCTTT. It yields the protein CAISDPLLTEAFF. The rearrangement joins TRBV10-3 to TRBJ1-1; no reliable D call. From germline, CDR1 is ENHRY and CDR2 SYGVKD. The ends were cut back, 3 bases at V and 4 bases at J, with 9 bases in the middle. The CDR3 covers 13 residues.

The rearrangement uses TRBV21-1 and TRBJ1-1. TRBV21-1 is a documented pseudogene. The CDR3 contains 10 residues. The CDR3 nucleotides read TGTGCCAGCAGCAAAGGCTGGAGTTTCTTT. This codes for CASSKGWSFF.

The chain links TRBV4-3 to TRBJ1-3; D gene unclear. Looked up from germline, CDR1 is LGHNA and CDR2 is YSLEER. V shed 1 base and J shed 0 bases, with 7 bases lying between them. This CDR3 is 15 amino acids long. CDR3 in DNA: TGCGCCAGCAGCCAAGTCTGGGGCTCTGGAAACACCATATATTTT. Protein: CASSQVWGSGNTIYF.

This clonotype has only a few counts. J is TRBJ1-5 and V is TRBV20-1, with a weak D call TRBD1 (6 bases). CDR3 length equals 14 residues. Germline V gene data show CDR1 as DFQATT and CDR2 as SNEGSKA (reference sequence). Trimming removed 0 bases at V and 7 bases at J, with 13 bases between. CDR3 sequence reads: CSARDRGTGQPQHF. In DNA form, the CDR3 reads TGCAGTGCTAGAGACAGGGGCACGGGGCAGCCCCAGCATTTT.

The table lists this clonotype with a few counts. The genes are TRBV7-2 and TRBJ2-5, with D unresolved. This CDR3 is built from 13 residues. The germline V gene has CDR1 SGHTA and CDR2 FQGNSA. V lost 4 bases and J 4 bases, leaving 10 bases between the germline ends. The chain's CDR3 is CASSSLGGETQYF. CDR3 nucleotide sequence: TGTGCCAGCAGCTCCCTTGGTGGAGAGACCCAGTACTTC.

The chain carries TRBV11-2 and TRBJ2-3; 8 bases line up with TRBD2. The CDR3 runs to 17 residues. Germline V gene lookup returns CDR1 SGHAT and CDR2 FQNNGV. V lost 6 bases, J lost 2 bases, and 13 bases stayed unmatched. This CDR3 is CASRGMTGGVNTDTQYF. The CDR3 nucleotides read TGTGCCAGCAGAGGAATGACCGGGGGGGTCAACACAGATACGCAGTATTTT.

A few counts support this clonotype. The V and J genes are TRBV7-9 and TRBJ2-1; the D is unclear. Germline CDR1 is SEHNR and CDR2 is FQNEAQ (reference sequence). This CDR3 contains 11 residues. V was shortened by 1 base and J by 9 bases, with 4 bases between the two germline ends. The CDR3 is CASSLDPEQFF. CDR3 coding DNA: TGTGCCAGCAGCTTAGACCCTGAGCAGTTCTTC.

The chain carries TRBV5-4 and TRBJ2-5; D tentatively fits TRBD1 or TRBD2 (6 bases each). Germline CDR1 SGHNT, CDR2 YYREEE (reference sequence). The CDR3 runs 13 residues. Trimming cost V 4 bases and J 5 bases, with 12 bases left between them. For the CDR3, the DNA is TGTGCCAGCAGCCCCGGGGGCGTGGAGACCCAGTACTTC. Translating it yields CASSPGGVETQYF.

This clonotype came up many times. The gene calls are TRBV20-1 and TRBJ1-5; D is unresolved. Trimming left V 1 base short and J 0 bases short, with 10 bases between. Germline V gene sequence: CDR1 DFQATT, CDR2 SNEGSKA (reference sequence). The CDR3 is 15 amino acids. Here the CDR3 reads CSARVSIYSNQPQHF. DNA of the CDR3: TGCAGTGCTAGAGTTTCTATCTATAGCAATCAGCCCCAGCATTTT.

This clonotype was seen more than once but under ten times. The chain has TRBV30 and TRBJ2-1; no definite D call. V gave up 3 bases and J gave up 3 bases, with 15 bases separating them. The CDR3 has 15 amino acids. Germline V CDR1 and CDR2: GTSNPN, SVGIG (reference sequence). In nucleotides, the CDR3 is TGTGCCTGGAGCCCAATGGGCTTCGACTACAATGAGCAGTTCTTC. Its protein product is CAWSPMGFDYNEQFF.

This clonotype was observed a handful of times. The CDR3: CASSKTLFHGYTF. The CDR3 nucleotides are TGTGCCAGTAGTAAAACACTGTTTCATGGCTACACCTTC. The V and J genes are TRBV19 and TRBJ1-2, with D unresolved. The CDR3 is 13 residues long. V lost 4 bases, J lost 6 bases, and 12 bases lay in between. CDR1 and CDR2 (germline): LNHDA, SQIVND (reference sequence).

This clonotype was seen more than once but under ten times. The CDR3 sequence is CASSQGGTFAEAFF. The CDR3 DNA sequence: TGCGCCAGCAGCCAAGGGGGGACTTTCGCTGAAGCTTTCTTT. The rearrangement uses TRBV4-3 and TRBJ1-1; D is perhaps TRBD1 (5 bases). The V and J ends lost 1 base and 6 bases respectively, with 12 bases between them. Germline V CDR1 and CDR2: LGHNA, YSLEER. This CDR3 spans 14 amino acids.

The chain has TRBV24-1 and TRBJ2-2; D gene uncertain. This CDR3 contains 18 residues. The V end was cut by 1 base, the J end by 5 bases, with 19 bases between. The germline V gene has CDR1 KGHDR and CDR2 SFDVKD. CDR3 coding DNA: TGTGCCACCAGTGATTTTGTAGGCGACGTACTCCTAACCGGGGAGCTGTTTTTT. It is translated as CATSDFVGDVLLTGELFF.

The chain combines TRBV6-5 with TRBJ1-1; a weak D match, TRBD1 (6 bases). The length of the CDR3 is 16 residues. Germline CDR1 reads MNHEY; CDR2 reads SVGAGI. V lost 6 bases and J lost 4, with 21 bases in between. The CDR3 region is CASSTGTPGSATEAFF. The CDR3 region has the DNA TGTGCCAGCAGCACCGGGACACCCGGATCCGCCACTGAAGCTTTCTTT.

V and J are TRBV20-1 and TRBJ1-1; D ambiguous. The ends were cut back, 3 bases at V and 0 bases at J, with 8 bases in the middle. Per the germline V gene, CDR1 is DFQATT and CDR2 is SNEGSKA (reference sequence). CDR3 size: 13 residues. The CDR3 sequence is CSASAAMNTEAFF. For the CDR3, the DNA is TGCAGTGCTAGTGCCGCCATGAACACTGAAGCTTTCTTT.

The V call is TRBV12-3 or TRBV12-4, the J call TRBJ1-1, with D perhaps TRBD1 (5 bases). Trimming took 6 bases from V and 5 from J, leaving 19 bases between them. The CDR3 has 15 residues. CDR3 in amino acids: CASRQTWGGETEAFF. CDR3 coding DNA: TGTGCCAGCAGGCAAACCTGGGGGGGAGAAACTGAAGCTTTCTTT.

In this sample, this clonotype turned up many times. This chain joins TRBV7-6 and TRBJ2-7, with D possibly TRBD1 on 5 matching bases. The V end was cut by 3 bases, the J end by 3 bases, with 12 bases between. CDR3 size: 14 residues. Germline V gives CDR1 SGHVS, CDR2 FNYEAQ. The CDR3 sequence is CASSFGGANYEQYF. The CDR3 coding sequence is TGTGCCAGCAGCTTTGGTGGGGCTAACTACGAGCAGTACTTC.

This clonotype was seen more than once but under ten times. The chain carries TRBV7-2 and TRBJ2-5; D remains unclear. The CDR3 sequence is 12 residues long. Germline loops: CDR1 SGHTA, CDR2 FQGNSA. Deletions cut 3 bases from V and 5 bases from J, with 7 bases between. The DNA for the CDR3 is TGTGCCAGCAGCTTTTCAGAGGAGACCCAGTACTTC. Translating it yields CASSFSEETQYF.

The CDR3: CASSRYYKNNEQFF. The CDR3 DNA follows: TGTGCCAGCAGCCGATACTATAAAAACAATGAGCAGTTCTTC. The V and J genes are TRBV7-9 and TRBJ2-1, with D uncertain. V dropped 5 bases and J dropped 5 bases, with 13 bases sitting between them. The length of the CDR3 is 14 residues. The V gene's germline CDR1 is SEHNR and CDR2 FQNEAQ (reference sequence). Full variable domain (missing parts from reference TRBV7-9 and TRBJ2-1): DTGVSQNPRHKITKRGQNVTFRCDPISEHNRLYWYRQTLGQGPEFLTYFQNEAQLEKSRLLSDRFSAERPKGSFSTLEIQRTEQGDSAMYLCASSRYYKNNEQFFGPGTRLTVL.

This sequence joins TRBV12-5 and TRBJ1-2; D not certain. CDR1 LGHNT and CDR2 FRNRAP come from the germline V gene. CDR3 length equals 15 residues. V was trimmed by 0 bases and J by 3 bases, leaving 11 bases between them. The CDR3: CASGLVPGEDYGYTF. CDR3 sequence (DNA): TGTGCTAGTGGTTTGGTACCGGGTGAAGACTATGGCTACACCTTC.

The chain uses TRBV9 and TRBJ2-7, with D possibly being TRBD2 (6 bases). V gave up 4 bases and J gave up 6 bases, with 11 bases separating them. CDR1 is SGDLS and CDR2 is YYNGEE in the germline V gene. This CDR3 spans 12 amino acids. The CDR3: CASSSTGVEQYF. DNA of the CDR3: TGTGCCAGCAGCTCTACGGGGGTCGAGCAGTACTTC.

This clonotype was found many times. The chain employs TRBV5-1 and TRBJ2-3; D unresolved. The CDR3 loop spans 18 amino acids. Germline CDR1 and CDR2: SGHRS and YFSETQ. The V end was cut by 3 bases, the J end by 2 bases, with 22 bases between. The CDR3 DNA reads TGCGCCAGCAGCTCGAGACCAAGAGCTAGTGTTCACACAGATACGCAGTATTTT. It translates to CASSSRPRASVHTDTQYF.